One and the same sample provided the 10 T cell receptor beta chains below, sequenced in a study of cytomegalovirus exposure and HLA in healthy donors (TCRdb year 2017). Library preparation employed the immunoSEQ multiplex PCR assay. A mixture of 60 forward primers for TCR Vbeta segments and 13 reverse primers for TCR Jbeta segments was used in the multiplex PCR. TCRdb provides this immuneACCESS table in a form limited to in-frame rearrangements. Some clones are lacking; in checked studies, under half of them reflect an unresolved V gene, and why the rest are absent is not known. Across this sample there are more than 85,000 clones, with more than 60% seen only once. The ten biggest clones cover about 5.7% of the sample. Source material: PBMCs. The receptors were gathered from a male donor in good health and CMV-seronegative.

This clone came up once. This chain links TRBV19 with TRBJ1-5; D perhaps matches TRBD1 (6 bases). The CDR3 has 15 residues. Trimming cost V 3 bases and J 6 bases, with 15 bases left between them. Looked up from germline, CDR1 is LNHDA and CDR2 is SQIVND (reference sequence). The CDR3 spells CASSMMPGVGQPQHF. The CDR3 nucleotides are TGTGCCAGTAGTATGATGCCAGGGGTGGGTCAGCCCCAGCATTTT.

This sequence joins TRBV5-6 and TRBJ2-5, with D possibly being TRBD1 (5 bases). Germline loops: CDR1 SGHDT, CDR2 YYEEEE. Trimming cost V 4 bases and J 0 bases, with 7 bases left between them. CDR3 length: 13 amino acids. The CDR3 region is CASSRQNQETQYF. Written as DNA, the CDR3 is TGTGCCAGCAGCCGACAGAACCAAGAGACCCAGTACTTC.

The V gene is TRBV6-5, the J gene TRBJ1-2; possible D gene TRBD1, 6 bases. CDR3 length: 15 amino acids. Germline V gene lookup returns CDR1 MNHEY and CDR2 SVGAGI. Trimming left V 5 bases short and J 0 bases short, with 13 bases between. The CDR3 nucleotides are TGTGCCAGCAGTCCTGGGGGGGCAGCTAACTATGGCTACACCTTC. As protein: CASSPGGAANYGYTF.

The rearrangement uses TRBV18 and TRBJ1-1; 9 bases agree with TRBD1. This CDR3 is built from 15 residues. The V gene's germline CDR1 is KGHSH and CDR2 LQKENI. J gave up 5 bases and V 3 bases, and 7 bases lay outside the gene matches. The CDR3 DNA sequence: TGTGCCAGCTCACCCCCCGGGACAGGGAAGACTGAAGCTTTCTTT. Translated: CASSPPGTGKTEAFF.

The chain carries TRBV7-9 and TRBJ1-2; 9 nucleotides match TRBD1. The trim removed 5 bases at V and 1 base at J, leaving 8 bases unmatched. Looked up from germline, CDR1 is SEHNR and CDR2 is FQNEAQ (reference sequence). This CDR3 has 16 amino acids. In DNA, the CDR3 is TGTGCCAGCAGCCTCCGGGACAGGGAATATAACTATGGCTACACCTTC. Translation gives CASSLRDREYNYGYTF.

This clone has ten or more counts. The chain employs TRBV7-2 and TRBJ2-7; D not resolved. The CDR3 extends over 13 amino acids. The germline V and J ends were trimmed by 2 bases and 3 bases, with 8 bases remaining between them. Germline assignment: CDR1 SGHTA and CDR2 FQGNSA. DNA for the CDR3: TGTGCCAGCAGCTTACGCAGATACTACGAGCAGTACTTC. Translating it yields CASSLRRYYEQYF.

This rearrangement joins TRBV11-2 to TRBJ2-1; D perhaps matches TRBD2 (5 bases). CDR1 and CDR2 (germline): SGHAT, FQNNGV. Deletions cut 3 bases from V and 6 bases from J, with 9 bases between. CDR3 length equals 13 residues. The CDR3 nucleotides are TGTGCCAGCAGCTTTGGCGGGCCCAATGAGCAGTTCTTC. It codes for CASSFGGPNEQFF.

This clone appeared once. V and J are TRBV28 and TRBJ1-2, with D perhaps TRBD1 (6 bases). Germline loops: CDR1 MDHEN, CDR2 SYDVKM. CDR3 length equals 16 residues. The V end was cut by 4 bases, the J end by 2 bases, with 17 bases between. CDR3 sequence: CASSYQRQDRNYGYTF. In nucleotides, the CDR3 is TGTGCCAGCAGTTACCAAAGACAGGATAGAAACTATGGCTACACCTTC.

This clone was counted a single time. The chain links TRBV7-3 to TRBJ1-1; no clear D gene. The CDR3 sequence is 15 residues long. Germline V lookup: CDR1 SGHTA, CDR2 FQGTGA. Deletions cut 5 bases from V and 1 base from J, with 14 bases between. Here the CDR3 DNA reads TGTGCCAGCAGCCTAGGCGGGGATGGGAACACTGAAGCTTTCTTT. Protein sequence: CASSLGGDGNTEAFF.

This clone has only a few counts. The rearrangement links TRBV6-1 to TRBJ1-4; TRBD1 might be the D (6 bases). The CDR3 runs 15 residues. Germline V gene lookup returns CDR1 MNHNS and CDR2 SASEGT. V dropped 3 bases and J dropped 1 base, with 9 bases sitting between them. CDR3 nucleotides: TGTGCCAGCAGTGAGCTGACAGGAACTAATGAAAAACTGTTTTTT. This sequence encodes CASSELTGTNEKLFF.